This T cell receptor (beta chain) was captured in a study of neurological immune-mediated disorders. The study, taken as a whole, reports: Private repertoires in all groups were suggested by the absence of shared CDR3 amino acid sequences among expanded clones across subjects.

This clonotype was seen only a few times. Its specificity is not known. TCRdb reprocessed the 5' RACE reads via MiXCR and lists one record per CDR3 protein. The sample holds 55,000 to 60,000 distinct CDR3 sequences, roughly 3.2% seen once. From germline, CDR1 is MNHEY and CDR2 SMNVEV (reference sequence). The CDR3 sequence is 13 residues long. The V gene lost 5 bases and the J gene lost 6 bases, with 14 bases spanning the gap. Material: PBMCs. This receptor was taken from a woman between 25 and 40 years old with multiple sclerosis. The rearrangement links TRBV27 to TRBJ2-7; tentative D call: TRBD1 (6 bases). The CDR3 DNA reads TGTGCCAGCAGTAACCGGGGCAGGGGCGAGCAGTACTTC. Its translation: CASSNRGRGEQYF.